The subject of this entry is one T cell receptor beta chain. Its antigen is currently unknown. Treatment described: roughly 20 received Ad26.COV2.S at low or high dose, single or two shots; about 5 received placebo; per-sample allocation not given. After the first vaccine or placebo injection, samples were drawn on day 63. The data originate from a study of Ad26.COV2.S vaccination and SARS-CoV-2 variants. For the study at large: Donor was one of the participants in the Ad26.COV2.S arm of the COV1001 trial.

Generated by immunoSEQ multiplex PCR, the TCRdb table keeps only in-frame clones and is missing some. The sample lists roughly 390,000 clones; 80% to 90% were seen once. Trimming cost V 1 base and J 4 bases, with 5 bases left between them. This CDR3 has 12 residues. Germline CDR1 SGDLS, CDR2 YYNGEE. General observations from the study: Vaccinees reportedly had broad spike-specific CD8+ and CD4+ T cell responses.

The chain carries TRBV9 and TRBJ2-5, with D uncertain. The specimen comprised peripheral blood, sampled in a trial of Ad26.COV2.S vaccine versus placebo. This sequence was found in a person between 18 and 65 years old who received the Ad26.COV2.S COVID-19 vaccine or a placebo. Here the CDR3 reads CASSVNAETQYF. In nucleotides, the CDR3 is TGTGCCAGCAGCGTAAATGCAGAGACCCAGTACTTC.